This T cell receptor beta chain was profiled in a study of blood T cells in healthy people across ages. Findings of the study overall: Using unsorted PBMCs precluded a conclusive naive versus antigen-experienced comparison. Relative to aged donors, long-lived donors carried more naive CD4+ cells and displayed higher diversity.

This clonotype was picked up a small number of times. Its matching antigen is unknown. The sample, approximately 10 milliliters of peripheral blood, was drawn from each donor. Through a sample-barcoded 5' primer and a J-beta primer mix, a second PCR was run for roughly 6 to 12 cycles. Using its own MiXCR run on the 5' RACE reads, TCRdb lists one record per CDR3 protein. In the table there are fewer than 950,000 distinct CDR3 sequences, approximately 53% of which are singletons. This receptor was taken from a man older than 75 in good health. Sequencing was done on a sample of blood.

The CDR3 DNA sequence: TGCAGTGGGACGGGCGGGCTTTCTTTTAGCACAGATACGCAGTATTTT. Encoded protein: CSGTGGLSFSTDTQYF. The chain carries TRBV20-1 and TRBJ2-3, with a possible D match to TRBD2 (5 bases). The CDR3 has 16 amino acids. The germline gives CDR1 DFQATT, CDR2 SNEGSKA (reference sequence). Trimming removed 7 bases from V and 0 bases from J, with 20 bases in between.